The T cell receptor (beta chain) described here comes from a study of OX40 agonist ivuxolimab in advanced cancers. Looking at the study overall: A male proportion of about 86% was recorded, with mean age roughly 62 years and range 23 to 79.

On this clone: Its cognate antigen is unknown.

Patients with a history of autoimmune disease or on systemic immunosuppression were excluded. Study-wide points: Doses of 0.1 to 3.0 mg/kg were accompanied by clonal expansion of CD4+ and CD8+ blood T cells by week 6.

V shed 5 bases, J shed 5 bases, and the junction held 10 bases outside the gene matches. The CDR3 length is 15 residues. Looked up from germline, CDR1 is MNHNY and CDR2 is SVGAGI (reference sequence). Only in-frame clones appear in the TCRdb table, and some are missing; sequencing was by immunoSEQ multiplex PCR. The sample records tens of thousands of clones, nearly 90% being singletons. This chain joins TRBV6-6 and TRBJ2-7; TRBD1 matches 9 bases. Sample: CD4+ or CD8+ T cells sorted from blood, taken in a trial of the OX40 agonist ivuxolimab. This clonotype was obtained from an adult with an advanced solid tumor such as melanoma, head and neck, liver or kidney cancer. As DNA, the CDR3 is TGTGCCAGCAGTGCCTCCGGGACAGGGCTTAACGAGCAGTACTTC. Protein product: CASSASGTGLNEQYF.